This TCR beta chain was recovered during a study of cytomegalovirus exposure and HLA in healthy donors. Findings and limits, study-wide: Segments of the TCR beta V type were, in most cases, productive about 87% or about 30% of the time in an earlier analysis. Another analysis was done later, and it associated more than 15,000 TCR beta sequences with HLA alleles at 0.05 false discovery rate. Apparent HLA restriction characterized most CMV-associated TCR beta chains in a later analysis.

This clone was detected only a few times. Its target is not known. Germline CDR1 SNHLY, CDR2 FYNNEI. The length of the CDR3 is 16 residues. The V gene end was trimmed by 7 bases and the J gene end by 1 base; junction bases not matched to a gene: 9. The PCR ran on 60 Vbeta and 13 Jbeta primers. Profiled with immunoSEQ multiplex PCR; TCRdb holds only in-frame clones, not every one. This table holds 100,000 to 150,000 clones, 17% found once. Sequenced material: PBMCs. This TCR was sampled from a female donor in good health and CMV-seropositive. The genes are TRBV2 and TRBJ1-1; 10 nucleotides agree with TRBD1. As DNA, the CDR3 is TGTGCCAGCATAGTCGTTGGGACAGGGGCGAACACTGAAGCTTTCTTT. Its translation is CASIVVGTGANTEAFF.